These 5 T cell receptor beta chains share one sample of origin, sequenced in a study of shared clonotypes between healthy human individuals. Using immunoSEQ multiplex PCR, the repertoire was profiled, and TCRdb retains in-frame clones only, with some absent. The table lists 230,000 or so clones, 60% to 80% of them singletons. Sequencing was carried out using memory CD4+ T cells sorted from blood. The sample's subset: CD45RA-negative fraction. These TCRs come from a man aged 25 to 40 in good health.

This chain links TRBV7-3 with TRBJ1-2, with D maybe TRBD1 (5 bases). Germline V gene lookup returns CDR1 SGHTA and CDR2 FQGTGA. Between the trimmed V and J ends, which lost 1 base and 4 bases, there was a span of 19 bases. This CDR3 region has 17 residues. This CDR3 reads CASSLNPEGRISYGYTF. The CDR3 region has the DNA TGTGCCAGCAGCTTAAACCCTGAGGGGAGGATCAGCTATGGCTACACCTTC.

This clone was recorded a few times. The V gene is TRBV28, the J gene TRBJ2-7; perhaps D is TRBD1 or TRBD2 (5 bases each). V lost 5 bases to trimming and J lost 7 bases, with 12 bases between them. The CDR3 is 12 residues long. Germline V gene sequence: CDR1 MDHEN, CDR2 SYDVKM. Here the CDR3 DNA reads TGTGCCAGCAGTCCGGGGCTAGGGGAGCAGTACTTC. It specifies CASSPGLGEQYF.

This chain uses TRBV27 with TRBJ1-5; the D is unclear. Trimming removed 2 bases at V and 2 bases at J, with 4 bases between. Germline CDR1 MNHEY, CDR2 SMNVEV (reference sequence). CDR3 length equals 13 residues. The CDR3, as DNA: TGTGCCAGCAGTTTACGCGGCAATCAGCCCCAGCATTTT. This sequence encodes CASSLRGNQPQHF.

The CDR3 loop reads CASSPDRTRSTDTQYF. The CDR3 coding sequence is TGTGCCAGCTCACCGGACCGGACACGTAGCACAGATACGCAGTATTTT. This chain uses TRBV18 with TRBJ2-3; D may be TRBD1 (5 bases). From germline, CDR1 is KGHSH and CDR2 LQKENI. This CDR3 region has 16 residues. Trimming shortened V by 3 bases and J by 0 bases, and 13 bases separated the two germline ends. The whole variable domain, filled in from reference TRBV18 and TRBJ2-3, reads NAGVMQNPRHLVRRRGQEARLRCSPMKGHSHVYWYRQLPEEGLKFMVYLQKENIIDESGMPKERFSAEFPKEGPSILRIQQVVRGDSAAYFCASSPDRTRSTDTQYFGPGTRLTVL.

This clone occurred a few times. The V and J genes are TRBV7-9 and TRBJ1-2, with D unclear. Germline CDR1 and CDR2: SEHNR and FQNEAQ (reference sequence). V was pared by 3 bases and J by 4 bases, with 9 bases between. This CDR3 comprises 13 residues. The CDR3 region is CASSFRESYGYTF. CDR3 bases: TGTGCCAGCAGCTTTAGGGAGAGCTATGGCTACACCTTC.